There are a few counts of the clone carrying this TCR beta chain. CDR3 length equals 13 residues. V lost 4 bases and J lost 7, with 13 bases in between. Per germline, CDR1 SQVTM and CDR2 ANQGSEA. This specimen comes from a study of regulatory T cells in long-lasting Graves disease. The sample's time point: newly diagnosed GD, antithyroid drugs for less than 3 months. With RNA extracted from PBMCs as input, the TCR library was made. HTBI primers from iRepertoire and Arm-PCR of CDR3 regions yielded the TCR beta libraries. TCRdb re-called the multiplex PCR reads through MiXCR, storing one row per CDR3 protein. Seen here are about 530,000 distinct CDR3 sequences, about 16% observed once, and the top ten hold roughly 25%. These data were also filed under a second study, of T cells in Graves' hyperthyroidism and ophthalmopathy. That paper states: Stable disease denoted Graves' hyperthyroidism without ophthalmopathy progression within 18 months.

The sequences come from peripheral blood mononuclear cells (PBMCs), collected at new diagnosis, from a patient treated with antithyroid drugs. The J gene is TRBJ2-2, the V gene TRBV29-1; either TRBD1 or TRBD2 may fit D (5 bases each). This TCR was sampled from a woman aged 35-65 years with Graves disease. This CDR3 reads CSVVVSGGGELFF. The CDR3 region has the DNA TGCAGCGTTGTAGTCAGTGGGGGCGGGGAGCTGTTTTTT.